The 2 T cell receptor beta chains below were found in one sample sequenced in a study of blood T cell repertoires in COVID-19. Sequencing was performed with immunoSEQ multiplex PCR; in TCRdb, only in-frame clones are kept and a portion is missing. The table includes tens of thousands of clones, around 80% detected once. Material: peripheral blood. These receptors were taken from a human donor in a cohort sampled during active COVID-19.

The V gene is TRBV23-1, the J gene TRBJ1-1; 7 positions match TRBD1. TRBV23-1 is an ORF, and what it does is uncertain. This CDR3 has 18 residues. V lost 0 bases and J lost 1; bases outside the gene matches: 11. CDR3 region: CASSQSRDRFHPNTEAFF. The DNA of the CDR3 is TGCGCCAGCAGTCAATCGCGGGACAGATTTCACCCGAACACTGAAGCTTTCTTT.

The chain combines TRBV14 with TRBJ2-3; D perhaps matches TRBD1 (6 bases). CDR1 is SGHDN, CDR2 FVKESK, per germline. The CDR3 runs 17 residues. The V gene lost 1 base and the J gene lost 1 base, with 15 bases spanning the gap. The CDR3: CASSQVGAGYGTDTQYF. CDR3 in DNA: TGTGCCAGCAGCCAAGTGGGGGCAGGCTACGGCACAGATACGCAGTATTTT.